This T cell receptor (beta chain) appears in the sequencing data of a study of blood T cell repertoires in COVID-19. About the research overall: The analysed material was cDNA or gDNA that came from T cells, B-cell-depleted T cells, or PBMCs.

Germline CDR1 is MGHRA and CDR2 is YSYEKL. V was pared by 2 bases and J by 2 bases, with 13 bases between. The CDR3 loop spans 15 amino acids. Among Cohort 3 donors, those recovered had two negative PCRs, clearance, or symptom resolution. The repertoire was sequenced with immunoSEQ multiplex PCR; TCRdb's copy has only in-frame clones and lacks some. The sample shows over 250,000 clones, about 89% of them seen only once. The source is a woman aged 18-30 years who had recovered from COVID-19. Sequencing used PBMCs or T cells enriched from blood (not recorded which). The rearrangement uses TRBV4-1 and TRBJ2-7, with D maybe TRBD1 (6 bases). The CDR3 region has the DNA TGCGCCAGCAGCCAAATCCGGGACATCACCTACGAGCAGTACTTC. This sequence encodes CASSQIRDITYEQYF.